This T cell receptor (beta chain) stems from a study of cytomegalovirus exposure and HLA in healthy donors. Study-wide context: A prior analysis found 117 million unique TCR beta sequences from roughly 180 million T cells.

PCR was performed using 60 Vbeta and 13 Jbeta primers. The repertoire was sequenced with immunoSEQ multiplex PCR; TCRdb's copy has only in-frame clones and lacks some. The data contain roughly 92,000 clones, about four fifths of them singletons. J gave up 2 bases and V 3 bases, and 2 bases lay outside the gene matches. Looked up from germline, CDR1 is LGHNA and CDR2 is YNFKEQ. The CDR3 is 14 amino acids. The study, taken as a whole, reports: The HLA-A and HLA-B alleles of most subjects were reportedly predicted accurately from TCR beta sequences.

At the time of sampling, donors were nominally healthy, though unrecorded immune exposures were likely. With respect to this clone: Antigen unknown.

This TCR came from a woman aged 65 to 85 in good health and CMV-seropositive. The sample consisted of PBMCs. The chain has TRBV4-2 and TRBJ2-7; 9 positions match TRBD1. The chain's CDR3 is CASSQGDRAYEQYF. The DNA of the CDR3 is TGTGCCAGCAGCCAGGGGGACAGGGCCTACGAGCAGTACTTC.